This TCR beta chain was retrieved from a study of blood T cell repertoires in COVID-19 (dated by TCRdb to the early 2020s). For the wider study: Collaborator samples came from the United States, Italy and Spain and covered acute and convalescent phases of COVID-19. The material from the prospective study consisted of cDNA or gDNA derived from T cells, B-cell-depleted T cells, or PBMCs. Subjects who had been exposed to COVID-19, were actively infected with it, or had recovered from it provided the deeply sampled blood TCRbeta repertoires that made up the dataset. A freely available public database, intended as a resource for researchers studying the immune response to SARS-CoV-2, is where the repertoires were released. Samples came from the ongoing ImmuneRACE study (first 160 participants) plus 1,254 subjects from 6 global collaborators. Sample metadata almost always included a de-identified subject ID, COVID-19 status, age in years and sex. Where available, HLA class I and class II types were obtained from metadata supplied by the sample provider rather than from assay-based typing. The research as a whole found: The amount of clinical and demographic metadata varied by source and participant and was provided uncurated.

Concerning this clone: Its antigen remains unidentified. Base-call qualities are not available, and no considerably larger clone is one nucleotide away.

Whole blood was collected in K2EDTA tubes by collaborating institutions according to the institutions' own protocols. For TCRbeta analysis, collaborators shipped samples as frozen whole blood, isolated PBMCs, or DNA extracted from either of those sample types. The immunoSEQ Assay, a bias-controlled multiplex PCR, was used to amplify TCRbeta CDR3 regions from genomic DNA. Per the authors' processing: The number of nucleated cells in each sample was estimated from the amplification of reference gene primers within the assay. Sequence reads were collapsed and filtered to measure the absolute abundance of every unique TCRbeta CDR3 rearrangement. For each sample, productive Simpson clonality was calculated as the square root of Simpson's diversity index over productive rearrangements. TCRdb mirrors the immuneACCESS table, restricted to in-frame sequences. Some clones are absent from its copies; in checked studies, under half trace to an unresolved V gene, and the reason for the others is unknown. That table gives V, J and clone size, and the DNA gave D and trimming. The sample data list around 40,000 clones, and 85% to 95% of these were observed just once. Clones ranked in the top ten supply 4.1% of the sample.

The cysteine opens and the phenylalanine closes a CDR3 of 18 amino acids. Left in the record is the CDR3 DNA by itself, 54 bases read in frame from the first base. The germline V gene yields SGDLS for CDR1 and YYNGEE for CDR2. V and J are trimmed by 4 bases and 5 bases, and the gene matches miss 15 bases of the junction. This clonotype was sampled from a human donor with active COVID-19. The donor label of this sample is uncertain. Source material: peripheral blood. The sequence links TRBV9 to TRBJ1-6; TRBD1 matches 7 bases in the middle. The encoded CDR3 is CASSPTSFVGQNNSPLHF. The sequenced DNA is TGTGCCAGCAGCCCCACCTCATTCGTGGGACAGAATAATTCACCCCTCCACTTT.